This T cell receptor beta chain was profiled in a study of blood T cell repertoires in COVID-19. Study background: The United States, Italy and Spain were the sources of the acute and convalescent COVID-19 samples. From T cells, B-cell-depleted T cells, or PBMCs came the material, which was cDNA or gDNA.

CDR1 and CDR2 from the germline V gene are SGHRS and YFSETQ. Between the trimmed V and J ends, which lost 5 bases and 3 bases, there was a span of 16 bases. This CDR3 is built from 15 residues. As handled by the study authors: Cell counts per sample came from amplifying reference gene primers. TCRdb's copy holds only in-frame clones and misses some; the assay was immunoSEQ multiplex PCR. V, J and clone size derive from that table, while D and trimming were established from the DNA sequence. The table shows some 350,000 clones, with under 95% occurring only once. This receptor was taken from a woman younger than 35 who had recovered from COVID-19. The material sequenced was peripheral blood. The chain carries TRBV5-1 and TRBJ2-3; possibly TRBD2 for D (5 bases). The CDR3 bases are TGCGCCAGCAGTTTCCGGGAAATTGGGACAGATACGCAGTATTTT. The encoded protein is CASSFREIGTDTQYF.